A selection of T cell receptor beta chains follows, all from one sample in a study of cytomegalovirus exposure and HLA in healthy donors. Libraries were prepared by immunoSEQ multiplex PCR; TCRdb keeps only in-frame clonotypes and omits some of them. The sample holds some 96,000 clones, 60% to 80% seen once. What was sequenced was PBMCs. The source of these receptors is a female donor in good health and CMV-seronegative. The CDR3 runs from the conserved cysteine through the conserved F or W. The order of the fields is J gene, clone size, V gene, D gene, CDR3 protein, CDR3 DNA. A D gene is named only where the DNA matches it firmly. Clone size, where shown, is once, few, many, or a class for clones that have expanded.

>TRBJ2-6|once|TRBV19|TRBD2
CASTIGASGRGSGANVLTF
TGTGCCAGTACGATTGGGGCTAGCGGGAGGGGTTCTGGGGCCAACGTCCTGACTTTC
>TRBJ1-2|.|TRBV28|.
CASSYQGLAYGYTF
TGTGCCAGCAGTTATCAGGGGCTGGCCTATGGCTACACCTTC
>TRBJ2-1|once|TRBV7-3|TRBD2
CASSPYGTSGSFNEQFF
TGTGCCAGCAGCCCCTACGGAACTAGCGGGAGCTTCAATGAGCAGTTCTTC
>TRBJ2-7|.|TRBV2|TRBD1
CASIKTGSYEQYF
TGTGCCAGCATTAAGACAGGGTCCTACGAGCAGTACTTC
>TRBJ2-7|.|TRBV5-1|TRBD1
CASSLDGQGRTYEQYF
TGCGCCAGCAGCTTGGATGGACAGGGCAGAACCTACGAGCAGTACTTC
>TRBJ2-3|.|TRBV2|.
CATTGGGKMDTQYF
TGTGCCACTACGGGGGGCGGGAAAATGGATACGCAGTATTTT
>TRBJ2-1|.|TRBV21-1|.
CASSPRDSLRTCYNEQFF
TGTGCCAGCAGCCCCCGGGACAGCCTGAGGACTTGCTACAATGAGCAGTTCTTC
>TRBJ1-1|.|TRBV19|.
CASAPDRLRMNTEAFF
TGTGCCAGTGCCCCCGACAGACTCAGGATGAACACTGAAGCTTTCTTT
>TRBJ1-1|.|TRBV7-9|.
CASSSKGVTVMNTEAFF
TGTGCCAGCAGCTCGAAAGGGGTCACCGTCATGAACACTGAAGCTTTCTTT
>TRBJ2-1|.|TRBV7-9|TRBD2
CSSREGLASYNEQFF
TGTTCCAGCAGGGAGGGACTAGCCTCCTACAATGAGCAGTTCTTC
>TRBJ2-3|few|TRBV5-1|TRBD1
CASSTGRRTGSTDTQYF
TGCGCCAGCAGCACGGGCCGACGGACAGGGAGCACAGATACGCAGTATTTT
>TRBJ2-3|once|TRBV7-9|.
CASSLESRNTDTQYF
TGTGCCAGCAGCTTAGAGAGCCGAAACACAGATACGCAGTATTTT
>TRBJ2-3|.|TRBV7-3|.
CASSFGNSKDTQYF
TGTGCCAGCAGCTTCGGGAATTCGAAAGATACGCAGTATTTT
>TRBJ1-3|.|TRBV21-1|.
CASSPRQSRSGNTIYF
TGTGCCAGCAGCCCTCGACAGTCCCGCTCTGGAAACACCATATATTTT
>TRBJ1-1|.|TRBV6-6|TRBD1
CASSALTSGGTEAFF
TGTGCCAGCAGTGCCCTAACTTCAGGGGGCACTGAAGCTTTCTTT
>TRBJ2-6|once|TRBV6-1|TRBD1
CASSPSPGTGVLTF
TGTGCCAGCAGTCCTAGTCCCGGGACAGGCGTCCTGACTTTC
>TRBJ2-1|.|TRBV27|TRBD2
CASGGTSGRDEQFF
TGTGCCAGCGGGGGGACTAGCGGGAGAGATGAGCAGTTCTTC
>TRBJ2-5|.|TRBV5-1|.
CASSLVLQAPETQYF
TGCGCCAGCAGCTTGGTACTGCAGGCGCCGGAGACCCAGTACTTC
>TRBJ2-7|once|TRBV6-1|TRBD1
CASSFWTGVSEQYF
TGTGCCAGCAGTTTTTGGACAGGGGTGAGCGAGCAGTACTTC
>TRBJ2-2|few|TRBV6-4|.
CASSSTSTGELFF
TGTGCCAGCAGTTCAACTAGCACCGGGGAGCTGTTTTTT
>TRBJ1-5|few|TRBV2|.
CASSGAGVSNQPQHF
TGTGCCAGCAGCGGAGCGGGGGTTAGCAATCAGCCCCAGCATTTT
>TRBJ2-3|.|TRBV30|.
CAWSKTGGTDTQYF
TGTGCCTGGAGTAAAACGGGAGGCACAGATACGCAGTATTTT
>TRBJ1-2|.|TRBV7-2|TRBD1
CASSLGFRGPYGYTF
TGTGCCAGCAGCTTAGGTTTTAGGGGGCCCTATGGCTACACCTTC
>TRBJ1-1|.|TRBV6-5|TRBD1
CASSPPRTGEAEAFF
TGTGCCAGCAGTCCCCCCAGGACAGGGGAGGCGGAAGCTTTCTTT
>TRBJ2-1|.|TRBV14|TRBD1
CASSQLLGTGNPNEQFF
TGTGCCAGCAGCCAACTTCTCGGGACAGGGAACCCCAATGAGCAGTTCTTC
>TRBJ2-7|once|TRBV30|.
CAWNVRGEQYF
TGTGCCTGGAATGTAAGGGGCGAGCAGTACTTC
>TRBJ1-2|.|TRBV27|.
CASSFSGNLGRYTF
TGTGCCAGCAGTTTCTCGGGGAACTTAGGGCGCTACACCTTC
>TRBJ2-2|.|TRBV4-3|TRBD2
CASSQDRGGVSAGELFF
TGCGCCAGCAGCCAAGATCGGGGGGGGGTATCGGCCGGGGAGCTGTTTTTT
>TRBJ2-7|.|TRBV27|.
CASSPKGRTPNEQYF
TGTGCCAGCAGTCCGAAGGGCCGGACTCCTAACGAGCAGTACTTC
>TRBJ1-2|.|TRBV7-2|.
CASSEQGPYGYTF
TGTGCCAGCAGCGAACAGGGCCCCTATGGCTACACCTTC
>TRBJ1-1|.|TRBV11-2|.
CASSFRGANTEAFF
TGTGCCAGCAGCTTTCGGGGGGCCAACACTGAAGCTTTCTTT
>TRBJ2-1|.|TRBV23-1|TRBD2
CASSPWTSGAHNEQFF
TGCGCCAGCAGTCCCTGGACTAGCGGGGCGCACAATGAGCAGTTCTTC
>TRBJ1-2|.|TRBV5-3|TRBD1
CARSPTGGGGYTF
TGTGCCAGAAGCCCGACAGGGGGCGGGGGCTACACCTTC
>TRBJ1-3|.|TRBV7-2|TRBD1
CASSLRGPGNTIYF
TGTGCCAGCAGCCTAAGGGGGCCTGGAAACACCATATATTTT
>TRBJ1-3|.|TRBV6-5|.
CASSNGQIGNTIYF
TGTGCCAGCAGTAACGGACAGATTGGAAACACCATATATTTT
>TRBJ1-2|.|TRBV6-6|.
CASSLDTSQAMGYTF
TGTGCCAGCAGTTTAGACACCAGTCAAGCTATGGGCTACACCTTC
>TRBJ1-2|.|TRBV7-2|TRBD1
CASSLGETGGDGYTF
TGTGCCAGCAGCTTGGGGGAGACAGGGGGAGATGGCTACACCTTC
>TRBJ1-4|few|TRBV30|.
CAWSKGREKLFF
TGTGCCTGGAGTAAGGGGAGGGAAAAACTGTTTTTT
>TRBJ2-7|.|TRBV27|.
CASSSSGLHRGSYEQYF
TGTGCCAGCAGTTCCTCGGGACTCCATAGGGGAAGCTACGAGCAGTACTTC
>TRBJ2-2|.|TRBV28|.
CASSSGGHSGELFF
TGTGCCAGCAGTTCGGGGGGACATTCCGGGGAGCTGTTTTTT